Each of the 20 T cell receptor beta chains below was sequenced from the same sample in a study of blood T cell repertoires in COVID-19. Profiling relied on immunoSEQ multiplex PCR, and the TCRdb table lists in-frame clones only, not all of them. The sample holds hundreds of thousands of clones, around 85% seen once. Sample: PBMCs or T cells enriched from blood (not recorded which). The receptors stem from a woman aged 35 to 49 with acute COVID-19.

This chain uses TRBV7-8 with TRBJ2-7; D may be TRBD1 (5 bases). Germline assignment: CDR1 SGHVS and CDR2 FQNEAQ. The germline V and J ends were trimmed by 5 bases and 6 bases, with 20 bases remaining between them. The CDR3 is 15 residues long. CDR3 sequence reads: CASSPLGTLQAEQYF. Written as DNA, the CDR3 is TGTGCCAGCAGCCCCCTTGGAACGCTACAGGCCGAGCAGTACTTC.

The V call is TRBV18, the J call TRBJ2-3, with 7 bases lining up with TRBD1. The CDR3 length is 16 residues. CDR1 is KGHSH and CDR2 is LQKENI in the germline V gene. Trimming cost V 3 bases and J 6 bases; bases outside gene matches: 12. CDR3 nucleotides: TGTGCCAGCTCACCGCGAGGGACAGTGAGCTGGGATACGCAGTATTTT. This codes for CASSPRGTVSWDTQYF.

V is TRBV11-3 and J is TRBJ2-2; a weak D match, TRBD2 (5 bases). This CDR3 is built from 14 residues. V lost 3 bases and J lost 6, with 11 bases in between. Per the germline V gene, CDR1 is SGHNT and CDR2 is YENEEA. DNA of the CDR3: TGTGCCAGCAGCTTCGGAGGAACTTCCGGGGAGCTGTTTTTT. Its protein product is CASSFGGTSGELFF.

V gene TRBV9 combines with J gene TRBJ2-5; weak D call: TRBD2 (6 bases). This CDR3 is built from 12 residues. The V end lost 0 bases, the J end lost 7 bases, and 7 bases lay between the germline ends. Germline CDR1 and CDR2: SGDLS and YYNGEE. The CDR3 nucleotides are TGTGCCAGCAGCGTAGTCGGGGGGACCCAGTACTTC. It is translated as CASSVVGGTQYF.

The chain recombines TRBV5-1 with TRBJ2-3; D may be TRBD1 (5 bases). The V gene's germline CDR1 is SGHRS and CDR2 YFSETQ. The germline V and J ends were trimmed by 3 bases and 6 bases, with 20 bases remaining between them. CDR3 length: 16 amino acids. CDR3 nucleotides: TGCGCCAGCAGCTCCTGGCCCCTCCGACAGCTGGATACGCAGTATTTT. It is translated as CASSSWPLRQLDTQYF.

The DNA of the CDR3 is TGTGCCAGTAGTCGTGGCGGGGGGGCTCATAGCAACACTGAAGCTTTCTTT. Translating gives CASSRGGGAHSNTEAFF. The chain uses TRBV19 and TRBJ1-1, with a possible D match to TRBD1 (6 bases). In germline, CDR1 is LNHDA, CDR2 SQIVND (reference sequence). V was shortened by 5 bases and J by 2 bases, with 21 bases between the two germline ends. The CDR3 is 17 residues long.

This chain connects TRBV20-1 to TRBJ2-7; perhaps TRBD1 as D (6 bases). Trimming shortened V by 5 bases and J by 6 bases, and 11 bases separated the two germline ends. CDR3 size: 11 residues. Germline CDR1 and CDR2: DFQATT and SNEGSKA (reference sequence). DNA for the CDR3: TGCAGTGCTGCACAGGGCTCCGAGCAGTACTTC. As protein: CSAAQGSEQYF.

The CDR3 protein is CASSTNRGQETQYF. The CDR3 DNA follows: TGTGCCAGCAGCACCAACAGGGGCCAAGAGACCCAGTACTTC. This chain links TRBV2 with TRBJ2-5; TRBD1 matches 7 bases. Trimming took 6 bases from V and 1 from J; bases not matched to a gene: 5. Germline CDR1 and CDR2: SNHLY and FYNNEI. This CDR3 region has 14 residues. Combining the CDR3 with reference TRBV2 and TRBJ2-5 gives the whole variable domain EPEVTQTPSHQVTQMGQEVILRCVPISNHLYFYWYRQILGQKVEFLVSFYNNEISEKSEIFDDQFSVERPDGSNFTLKIRSTKLEDSAMYFCASSTNRGQETQYFGPGTRLLVL.

The chain recombines TRBV7-8 with TRBJ1-1; no firm D call. V lost 5 bases and J lost 4, with 11 bases in between. Germline lookup yields CDR1 SGHVS and CDR2 FQNEAQ. The CDR3 runs 13 residues. Here the CDR3 reads CASSHGRGTEAFF. CDR3 nucleotides: TGTGCCAGCAGCCACGGACGGGGCACTGAAGCTTTCTTT. Full variable domain (remainder filled in from reference TRBV7-8 and TRBJ1-1): GAGVSQSPRYKVAKRGQDVALRCDPISGHVSLFWYQQALGQGPEFLTYFQNEAQLDKSGLPSDRFFAERPEGSVSTLKIQRTQQEDSAVYLCASSHGRGTEAFFGQGTRLTVV.

V usage is TRBV2 and J usage is TRBJ2-1; D is uncertain. The CDR3 extends over 14 amino acids. The V gene's germline CDR1 is SNHLY and CDR2 FYNNEI. Trimming cost V 6 bases and J 7 bases, with 16 bases left between them. DNA of the CDR3: TGTGCCAGCAGACTAACGTCTTTTAGGAATGAGCAGTTCTTC. It specifies CASRLTSFRNEQFF.

The V and J genes are TRBV19 and TRBJ1-5; 10 bases are a match to TRBD1. In germline, CDR1 is LNHDA, CDR2 SQIVND (reference sequence). The V and J ends lost 5 bases and 1 base, in that order; junction bases with no gene match: 11. This CDR3 has 18 amino acids. DNA of the CDR3: TGTGCCAGTAGTGCATACATGACAGGGGGCAAAAGCAATCAGCCCCAGCATTTT. Amino acids: CASSAYMTGGKSNQPQHF.

The chain has TRBV2 and TRBJ2-1, with a tentative D call TRBD2 (6 bases). Trimming left V 5 bases short and J 8 bases short, with 16 bases between. CDR1 and CDR2 (germline): SNHLY, FYNNEI. The CDR3 is 14 residues long. The CDR3 spells CASSQRPGLDEQFF. The CDR3 DNA is TGTGCCAGCAGTCAGCGGCCGGGACTGGATGAGCAGTTCTTC.

This chain connects TRBV27 to TRBJ2-7; 8 bases fit TRBD2. The CDR3 extends over 15 amino acids. Germline loops: CDR1 MNHEY, CDR2 SMNVEV (reference sequence). The trim removed 3 bases at V and 4 bases at J, leaving 8 bases unmatched. In nucleotides, the CDR3 is TGTGCCAGCAGTTTGGCGGGGGGATGGAGATACGAGCAGTACTTC. This translates into CASSLAGGWRYEQYF.

The chain links TRBV4-1 to TRBJ1-5, with D possibly matching TRBD1 (6 bases). Germline CDR1 reads MGHRA; CDR2 reads YSYEKL. The CDR3 has 16 amino acids. Trimming removed 0 bases at V and 6 bases at J, with 15 bases between. The DNA of the CDR3 is TGCGCCAGCAGCCAAGACTTACAGGGCGTAGGTCAGCCCCAGCATTTT. Translated, it gives CASSQDLQGVGQPQHF.

DNA of the CDR3: TGCAGCGTCGGATGGACGGAGGGGTACACTGAAGCTTTCTTT. Protein: CSVGWTEGYTEAFF. The chain links TRBV29-1 to TRBJ1-1, with D perhaps matching TRBD1 (5 bases). The CDR3 has 14 amino acids. From germline, CDR1 is SQVTM and CDR2 ANQGSEA. Deletions cut 6 bases from V and 3 bases from J, with 17 bases between. Looking up the rest from reference TRBV29-1 and TRBJ1-1 gives the full variable domain: SAVISQKPSRDICQRGTSLTIQCQVDSQVTMMFWYRQQPGQSLTLIATANQGSEATYESGFVIDKFPISRPNLTFSTLTVSNMSPEDSSIYLCSVGWTEGYTEAFFGQGTRLTVV.

The chain uses TRBV19 and TRBJ1-1, with D possibly TRBD1 on 5 matching bases. Germline-derived CDR1 and CDR2 are LNHDA and SQIVND (reference sequence). The V and J ends lost 4 bases and 0 bases respectively, with 9 bases between them. CDR3 length: 14 amino acids. The CDR3 sequence: CASSSGHLNTEAFF. In DNA form, the CDR3 reads TGTGCCAGTAGTAGTGGACATCTGAACACTGAAGCTTTCTTT.

This chain joins TRBV2 and TRBJ1-1; unclear D gene. The germline V gene encodes CDR1 SNHLY and CDR2 FYNNEI. V was clipped by 5 bases and J by 2 bases, with 9 bases between them. The CDR3 has 13 residues. The chain's CDR3 is CASSPGANTEAFF. In DNA form, the CDR3 reads TGTGCCAGCAGTCCGGGAGCTAACACTGAAGCTTTCTTT.

V gene TRBV11-3 combines with J gene TRBJ2-7, with D possibly being TRBD1 (6 bases). With 5 bases removed from V and 6 bases from J, the gap between germline ends came to 17 bases. CDR1 and CDR2 (germline): SGHNT, YENEEA. The CDR3 sequence is 14 residues long. The CDR3 nucleotides are TGTGCCAGCAGCCCAACGGCACAGGGCCTCGAGCAGTACTTC. Its translation is CASSPTAQGLEQYF. The full variable domain, with the rest looked up from reference TRBV11-3 and TRBJ2-7, is EAGVVQSPRYKIIEKKQPVAFWCNPISGHNTLYWYLQNLGQGPELLIRYENEEAVDDSQLPKDRFSAERLKGVDSTLKIQPAELGDSAVYLCASSPTAQGLEQYFGPGTRLTVT.

As to this clone: One junction end does not reproduce the germline sequence, and a read error may be involved. The chain links TRBV15 to TRBJ2-5; 7 nucleotides align to TRBD1. In germline, CDR1 is LNHNV, CDR2 YYDKDF (reference sequence). This CDR3 has 14 residues. The CDR3 protein is CATRPGQSIGPINF. The CDR3 DNA is TGTGCCACCAGGCCGGGACAGTCCATAGGACCCATAAACTTC.

This clone was detected only once. The CDR3 loop reads CATSDFGLADISTDTQYF. CDR3 sequence (DNA): TGTGCCACCAGTGATTTCGGACTAGCGGACATTAGCACAGATACGCAGTATTTT. The V call is TRBV24-1, the J call TRBJ2-3, with 10 bases identical to TRBD2. The CDR3 is 18 residues long. Germline V gene lookup returns CDR1 KGHDR and CDR2 SFDVKD. V gave up 1 base and J gave up 0 bases; unmatched junction bases: 6.